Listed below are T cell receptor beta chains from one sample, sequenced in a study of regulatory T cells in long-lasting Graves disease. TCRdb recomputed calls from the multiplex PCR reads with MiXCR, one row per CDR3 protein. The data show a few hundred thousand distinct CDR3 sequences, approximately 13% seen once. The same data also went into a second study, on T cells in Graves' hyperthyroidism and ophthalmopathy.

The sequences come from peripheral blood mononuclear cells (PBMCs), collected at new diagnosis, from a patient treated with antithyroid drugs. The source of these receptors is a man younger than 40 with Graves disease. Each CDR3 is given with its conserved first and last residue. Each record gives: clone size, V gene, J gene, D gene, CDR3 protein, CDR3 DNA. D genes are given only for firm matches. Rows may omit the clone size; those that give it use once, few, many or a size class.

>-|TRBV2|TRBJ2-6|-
CASTDSTASGANVLTF
TGTGCCAGCACGGACAGTACCGCCTCTGGGGCCAACGTCCTGACTTTC
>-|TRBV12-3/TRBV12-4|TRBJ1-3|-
CASSLVAPGNTIYF
TGTGCCAGCAGTTTAGTCGCTCCTGGAAACACCATATATTTT
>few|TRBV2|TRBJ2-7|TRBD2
CATGGSGGYEQYF
TGTGCCACCGGCGGGTCGGGAGGGTATGAGCAGTACTTC
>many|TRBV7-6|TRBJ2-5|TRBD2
CASSPASGAARETQYF
TGTGCCAGCAGCCCCGCCAGCGGGGCCGCTAGAGAGACCCAGTACTTC
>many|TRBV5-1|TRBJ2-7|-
CASSLRALELPGEQYF
TGCGCCAGCAGCTTGAGGGCCTTGGAGCTTCCCGGGGAGCAGTACTTC
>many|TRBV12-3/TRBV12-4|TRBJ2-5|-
CASSFGSNQETQYF
TGTGCCAGCAGTTTCGGAAGTAACCAAGAGACCCAGTACTTC
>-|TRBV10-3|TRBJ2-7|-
CAISRDSAPYEQYF
TGTGCCATCAGCCGGGACTCAGCCCCCTACGAGCAGTACTTC
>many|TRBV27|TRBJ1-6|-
CASSIGVVSPLHF
TGTGCCAGCAGCATCGGGGTCGTATCACCCCTCCACTTT
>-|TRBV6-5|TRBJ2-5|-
CASSYSEGAETQYF
TGTGCCAGCAGTTACTCGGAGGGGGCGGAGACCCAGTACTTC
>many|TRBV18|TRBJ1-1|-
CASSLHLNTEAFF
TGTGCCAGCTCTCTACATTTGAACACTGAAGCTTTCTTT
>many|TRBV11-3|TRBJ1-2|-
CASSLESGTEDYGYTF
TGTGCCAGCAGCTTAGAATCGGGGACCGAAGACTATGGCTACACCTTC
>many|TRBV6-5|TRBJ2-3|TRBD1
CASSSTGDKDTQYF
TGTGCCAGCAGTTCGACAGGGGACAAAGATACGCAGTATTTT
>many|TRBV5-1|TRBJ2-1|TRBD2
CASSLDGLAGYNEQFF
TGCGCCAGCAGCTTGGATGGACTAGCGGGGTACAATGAGCAGTTCTTC
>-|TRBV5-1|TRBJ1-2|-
CASSPQGIFDYGYTF
TGCGCCAGCAGCCCGCAGGGGATATTCGACTATGGCTACACCTTC
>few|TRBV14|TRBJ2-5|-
CASSQARGQTQYF
TGTGCCAGCAGCCAAGCCAGGGGCCAGACCCAGTACTTC
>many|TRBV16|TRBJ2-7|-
CASSQSSRRLYF
TGTGCCAGCAGCCAATCGTCCAGGAGGCTGTACTTC
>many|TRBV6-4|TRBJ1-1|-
CASSLSGTQNTEAFF
TGTGCCAGCAGTCTATCAGGGACACAGAACACTGAAGCTTTCTTT
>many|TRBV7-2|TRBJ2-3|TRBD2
CASSLTGRELIDTQYF
TGTGCCAGCAGCCTAACGGGGCGGGAGTTGATAGATACGCAGTATTTT
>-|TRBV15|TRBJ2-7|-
CATSPPGGLKSYEQYF
TGTGCTACCAGCCCTCCGGGGGGCCTTAAATCCTACGAGCAGTACTTC
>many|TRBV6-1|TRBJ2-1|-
CASSELARGDEQFF
TGTGCCAGCAGTGAACTAGCGCGAGGGGATGAGCAGTTCTTC
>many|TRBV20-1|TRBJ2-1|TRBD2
CSARTSGASYNEQFF
TGCAGTGCAAGGACTAGCGGGGCCTCCTACAATGAGCAGTTCTTC
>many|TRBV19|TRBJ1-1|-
CASGNGWNTEAFF
TGTGCCAGTGGCAATGGGTGGAACACTGAAGCTTTCTTT
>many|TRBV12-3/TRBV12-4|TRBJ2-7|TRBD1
CASSPRDREDEQYF
TGTGCCAGCAGTCCCCGGGACAGGGAGGACGAGCAGTACTTC
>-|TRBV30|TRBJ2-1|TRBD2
CAWSTGASGSQWQFF
TGTGCCTGGAGTACCGGAGCTAGCGGGAGTCAGTGGCAGTTCTTC
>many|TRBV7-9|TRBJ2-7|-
CASSLAGGPFYEQYF
TGTGCCAGCAGCTTAGCGGGAGGTCCCTTTTACGAGCAGTACTTC
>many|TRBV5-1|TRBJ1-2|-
CASSFPLAGESGYTF
TGCGCCAGCAGCTTCCCCCTGGCGGGGGAAAGTGGCTACACCTTC
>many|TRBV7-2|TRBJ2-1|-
CASSTEGSYNEQFF
TGTGCCAGCAGCACCGAGGGATCCTACAATGAGCAGTTCTTC
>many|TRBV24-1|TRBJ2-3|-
CATSSTDTQYF
TGTGCCACCTCTAGCACAGATACGCAGTATTTT
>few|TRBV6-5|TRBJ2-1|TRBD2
CASSYVGLAGGGNEQFF
TGTGCCAGCAGTTACGTCGGACTAGCGGGAGGGGGCAATGAGCAGTTCTTC
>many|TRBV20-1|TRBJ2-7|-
CSASRNRAYEQYF
TGCAGTGCCAGCAGGAACAGGGCCTACGAGCAGTACTTC
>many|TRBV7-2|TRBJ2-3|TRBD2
CASSTPASGRVTDTQYF
TGTGCCAGCAGCACGCCGGCTAGCGGGAGGGTCACAGATACGCAGTATTTT
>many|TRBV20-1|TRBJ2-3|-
CSAPSKGGTDTQYF
TGCAGTGCACCCTCCAAGGGGGGCACAGATACGCAGTATTTT
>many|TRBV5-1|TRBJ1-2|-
CASSFGQAYGYTF
TGCGCCAGCAGCTTTGGGCAGGCGTATGGCTACACCTTC
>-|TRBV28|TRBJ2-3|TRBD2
CASSSGLAGGSPTDTQYF
TGTGCCAGCAGTTCAGGACTAGCGGGAGGATCCCCGACAGATACGCAGTATTTT
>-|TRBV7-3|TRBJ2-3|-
CASSLNAGSTDTQYF
TGTGCCAGCAGCTTAAACGCGGGGAGCACAGATACGCAGTATTTT
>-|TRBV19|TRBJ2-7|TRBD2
CASKRGASYEQYF
TGTGCCAGTAAGCGGGGGGCCTCCTACGAGCAGTACTTC
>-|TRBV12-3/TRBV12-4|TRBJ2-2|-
CASSSLEGRRPGELFF
TGTGCCAGCAGTTCTCTAGAGGGACGCCGGCCCGGGGAGCTGTTTTTT
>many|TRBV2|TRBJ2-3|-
CASSLDSRDTQYF
TGTGCCAGCAGCCTGGACTCAAGGGATACGCAGTATTTT
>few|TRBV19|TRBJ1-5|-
CASSRPASNQPQHF
TGTGCCAGTAGCAGACCCGCGAGCAATCAGCCCCAGCATTTT
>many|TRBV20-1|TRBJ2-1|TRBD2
CSARDLGGVAGSNEQFF
TGCAGTGCTAGAGATCTTGGCGGGGTAGCGGGGTCGAATGAGCAGTTCTTC
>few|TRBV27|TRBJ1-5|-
CASSLRLNQPQHF
TGTGCCAGCAGTCTGAGACTCAATCAGCCCCAGCATTTT
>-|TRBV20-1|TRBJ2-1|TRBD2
CSAAGTSASNEQLF
TGCAGTGCCGCCGGGACTAGCGCTTCCAATGAGCAGCTCTTC
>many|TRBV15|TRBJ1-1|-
CATSRDSGLNTEAFF
TGTGCCACCAGCAGAGATTCAGGGCTGAACACTGAAGCTTTCTTT
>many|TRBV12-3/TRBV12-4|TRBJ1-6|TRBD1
CASSLFGDRGDSPLHF
TGTGCCAGCAGTTTATTTGGGGACAGGGGTGATTCACCCCTCCACTTT
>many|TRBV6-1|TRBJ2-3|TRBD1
CASAPGDRGHTDTQYF
TGTGCCAGCGCCCCAGGCGACAGGGGGCACACAGATACGCAGTATTTT
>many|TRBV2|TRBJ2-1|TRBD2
CASSAGTSGRYEQFF
TGTGCCAGCAGTGCGGGGACTAGCGGGAGGTATGAGCAGTTCTTC
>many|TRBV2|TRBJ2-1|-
CASSAFFGNEQFF
TGTGCCAGCAGTGCTTTTTTCGGCAATGAGCAGTTCTTC
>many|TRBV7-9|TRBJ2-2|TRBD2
CASSLLAGGLTGELFF
TGTGCCAGCAGCCTACTAGCGGGAGGGCTCACCGGGGAGCTGTTTTTT
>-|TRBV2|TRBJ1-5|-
CASKRPDDWGNQPQHF
TGTGCCAGCAAGCGACCCGACGATTGGGGCAATCAGCCCCAGCATTTT
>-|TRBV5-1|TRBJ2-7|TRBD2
CASSFPQASGNYEQYF
TGCGCCAGCAGCTTCCCTCAGGCTAGCGGTAACTACGAGCAGTACTTC
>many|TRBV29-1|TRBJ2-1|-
CSVKWQRDNEQFF
TGCAGCGTCAAGTGGCAGCGGGACAATGAGCAGTTCTTC
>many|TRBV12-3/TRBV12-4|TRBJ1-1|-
CASSLDRARGMNTEAFF
TGTGCCAGCAGTTTAGACAGGGCGAGGGGAATGAACACTGAAGCTTTCTTT
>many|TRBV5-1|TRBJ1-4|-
CASSRKQATNEKLFF
TGCGCCAGCAGCAGGAAGCAGGCAACTAATGAAAAACTGTTTTTT
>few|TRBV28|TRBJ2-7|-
CASSSSGRIGSYEQYF
-
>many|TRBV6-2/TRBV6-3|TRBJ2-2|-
CASSLRYTRNTGELFF
TGTGCCAGCAGTCTAAGGTACACAAGAAACACCGGGGAGCTGTTTTTT
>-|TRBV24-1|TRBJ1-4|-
CATSDFKVQDDNEKLFF
TGTGCCACCAGTGATTTCAAGGTCCAGGACGATAATGAAAAACTGTTTTTT
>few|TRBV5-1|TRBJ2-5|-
CASSLAGRGGTQYF
TGCGCCAGCAGCTTGGCTGGCCGGGGAGGGACCCAGTACTTC